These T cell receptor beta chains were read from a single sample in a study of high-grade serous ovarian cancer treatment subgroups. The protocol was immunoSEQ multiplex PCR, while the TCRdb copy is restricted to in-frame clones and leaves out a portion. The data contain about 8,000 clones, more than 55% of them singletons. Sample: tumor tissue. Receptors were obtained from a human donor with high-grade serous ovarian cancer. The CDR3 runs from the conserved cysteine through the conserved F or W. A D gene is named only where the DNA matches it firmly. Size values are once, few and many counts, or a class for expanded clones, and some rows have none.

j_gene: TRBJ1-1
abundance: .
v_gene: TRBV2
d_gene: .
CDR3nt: TGTGCCAGCAGTGAAGGGAACACTGAAGCTTTCTTT
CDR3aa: CASSEGNTEAFF

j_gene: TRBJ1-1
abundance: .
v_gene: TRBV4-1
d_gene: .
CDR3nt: TGCGCCAGCAGCCAACCCCACAAGAACACTGAAGCTTTCTTT
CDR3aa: CASSQPHKNTEAFF

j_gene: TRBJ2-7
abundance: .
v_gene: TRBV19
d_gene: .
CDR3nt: TGTGCCAGTAGTTACGGCTACGAGCAGTACTTC
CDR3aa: CASSYGYEQYF

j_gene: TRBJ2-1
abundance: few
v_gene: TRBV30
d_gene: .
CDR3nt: TGTGCCTGGAGTAGCGCTGGGACATACAATGAGCAGTTCTTC
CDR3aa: CAWSSAGTYNEQFF

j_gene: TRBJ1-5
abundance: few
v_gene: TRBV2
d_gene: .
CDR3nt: TGTGCCAGCAGTCCGGGGCAGGGGCATCAGCCCCAGCATTTT
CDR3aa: CASSPGQGHQPQHF

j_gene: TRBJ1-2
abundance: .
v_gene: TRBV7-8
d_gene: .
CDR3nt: TGTGCCAGCAGCCTCGGCCTGAACTATGGCTACACCTTC
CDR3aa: CASSLGLNYGYTF

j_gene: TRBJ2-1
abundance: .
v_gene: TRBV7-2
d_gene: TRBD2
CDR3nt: TGTGCCAGCGGTCGCTTTGGGACTAGCGGGAGTTACAATGAGCAGTTCTTC
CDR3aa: CASGRFGTSGSYNEQFF

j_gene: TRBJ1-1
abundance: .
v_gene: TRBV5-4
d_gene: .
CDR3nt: TGTGCCAGCAGCTTGGCTGGGGTCTTCAACACTGAAGCTTTCTTT
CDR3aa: CASSLAGVFNTEAFF

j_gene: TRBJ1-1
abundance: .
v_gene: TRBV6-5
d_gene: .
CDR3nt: TGTGCCAGCAGTCGGGCCGGGACACCGAACACTGAAGCTTTCTTT
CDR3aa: CASSRAGTPNTEAFF

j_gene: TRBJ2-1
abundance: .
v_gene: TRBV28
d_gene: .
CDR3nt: TGTGCCAGCAGGCCCCCTGGCCGGTCGATCTTC
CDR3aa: CASRPPGRSIF

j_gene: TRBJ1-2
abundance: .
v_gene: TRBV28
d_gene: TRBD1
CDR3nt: TGTGCCAGCAGTTTGATCAATCAGGGGGCCTACTATGGCTACACCTTC
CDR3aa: CASSLINQGAYYGYTF

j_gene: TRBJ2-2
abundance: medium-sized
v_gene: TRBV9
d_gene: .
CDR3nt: TGTGCCAGCAGCGTAGCTCTTCCGCAGAACACCGGGGAGCTGTTTTTT
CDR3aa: CASSVALPQNTGELFF

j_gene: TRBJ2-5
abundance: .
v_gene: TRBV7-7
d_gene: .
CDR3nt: TGTGCCAGCAGTTTAAACAGTCAAGAGACCCAGTACTTC
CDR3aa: CASSLNSQETQYF

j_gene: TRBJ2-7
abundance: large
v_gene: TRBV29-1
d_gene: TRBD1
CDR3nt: TGCAGCGTTGCCCGACAGGGTCCCGCTGGCGAGCAGTACTTC
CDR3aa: CSVARQGPAGEQYF

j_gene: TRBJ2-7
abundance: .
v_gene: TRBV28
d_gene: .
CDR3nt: TGTGCCAGCGCCGGGGCTAGCACGGGGGAGCAGTACTTC
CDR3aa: CASAGASTGEQYF

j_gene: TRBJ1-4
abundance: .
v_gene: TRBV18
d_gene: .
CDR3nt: TGTGCCAGCTCACTTAATGAAAAACTGTTTTTT
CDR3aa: CASSLNEKLFF

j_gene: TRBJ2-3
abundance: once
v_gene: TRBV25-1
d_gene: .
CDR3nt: TGTGCCAGCAGTGACGGTACGCAGTATTTT
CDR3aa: CASSDGTQYF

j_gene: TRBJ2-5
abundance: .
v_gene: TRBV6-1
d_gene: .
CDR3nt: TGTGCCAGCAGTGAAGCGAGGTACGGGGGCCAAGAGACCCAGTACTTC
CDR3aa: CASSEARYGGQETQYF

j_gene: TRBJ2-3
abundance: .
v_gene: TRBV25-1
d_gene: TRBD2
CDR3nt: TGTGCCAGTTGTAGCGGGAACGGGGATACGCAGTATTTT
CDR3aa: CASCSGNGDTQYF

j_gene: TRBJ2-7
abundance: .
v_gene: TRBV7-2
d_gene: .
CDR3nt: TGTGCCAGCAGCTTAGAAGTCGGGAGTGCCTACGAGCAGTACTTC
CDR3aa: CASSLEVGSAYEQYF

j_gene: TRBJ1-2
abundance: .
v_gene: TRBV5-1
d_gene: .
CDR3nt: TGCGCCAGCAGCCCTGACTCGGGGCCCTATGGCTACACCTTC
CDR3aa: CASSPDSGPYGYTF

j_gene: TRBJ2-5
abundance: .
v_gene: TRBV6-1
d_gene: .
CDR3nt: TGTGCCGCCTTCTCGGGCGGAGGTCTGTTAGAGACCCAGTACTTC
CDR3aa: CAAFSGGGLLETQYF

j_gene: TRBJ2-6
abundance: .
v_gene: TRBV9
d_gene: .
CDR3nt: TGTGCCAGCAGCCCAAGGGGGGGGGCCAACGTCCTGACTTTC
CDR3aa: CASSPRGGANVLTF

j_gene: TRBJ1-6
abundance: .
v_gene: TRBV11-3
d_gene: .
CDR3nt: TGTGCCAGCAGCCTACTACAGGGCCCGAGTTCACCCCTCCACTTT
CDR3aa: CASSLLQGPSSPLHF

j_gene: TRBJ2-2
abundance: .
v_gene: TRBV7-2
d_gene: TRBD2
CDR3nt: TGTGCCAGCAGCCGATGGGCGGGAGGGAGCCGGGATAACACCGGGGAGCTGTTTTTT
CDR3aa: CASSRWAGGSRDNTGELFF

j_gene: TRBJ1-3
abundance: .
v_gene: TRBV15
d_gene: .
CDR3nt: TGTGCCACCAGCAGAGGAGCAGGGACGAACACCATATATTTT
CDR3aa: CATSRGAGTNTIYF

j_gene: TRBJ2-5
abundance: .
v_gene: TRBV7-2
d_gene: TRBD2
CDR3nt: TGTGCCAGCAGCTTAATTGGGCTAGCGGGAACAGAGACCCAGTACTTC
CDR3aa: CASSLIGLAGTETQYF